Shown below are 27 T cell receptor beta chains from a single sample sequenced in a study of PD-1 blockade in classical Hodgkin lymphoma. This table comes from immunoSEQ multiplex PCR, and its TCRdb copy is limited to in-frame clones, with some not included. The sample lists 7,500 to 8,500 clones; roughly 84% were seen once. In every patient, relapse followed autologous stem cell transplantation, while exposure to brentuximab vedotin differed. Magnetic negative selection isolated CD8+ T cells from thawed PBMCs. Sequenced here: CD8+ T cells from blood, sampled at baseline. The receptor source for this set is a human donor with classical Hodgkin lymphoma.

The V and J genes are TRBV5-6 and TRBJ1-2, with 7 bases matching TRBD1. V shed 4 bases, J shed 1 base, and the junction held 4 bases outside the gene matches. This CDR3 spans 14 amino acids. The germline V gene encodes CDR1 SGHDT and CDR2 YYEEEE. The chain's CDR3 is CASSPDRSNYGYTF. In DNA, the CDR3 is TGTGCCAGCAGCCCGGACAGGAGTAACTATGGCTACACCTTC.

This chain uses TRBV5-6 with TRBJ1-2, with D possibly TRBD1 on 6 matching bases. The germline V gene has CDR1 SGHDT and CDR2 YYEEEE. V lost 2 bases and J 7 bases, leaving 15 bases between the germline ends. The CDR3 is made up of 14 amino acids. The CDR3 region is CASSLGGGASGYTF. The CDR3, as DNA: TGTGCCAGCAGCTTAGGCGGGGGCGCGTCTGGCTACACCTTC. The full variable domain, with the rest looked up from reference TRBV5-6 and TRBJ1-2, is DAGVTQSPTHLIKTRGQQVTLRCSPKSGHDTVSWYQQALGQGPQFIFQYYEEEERQRGNFPDRFSGHQFPNYSSELNVNALLLGDSALYLCASSLGGGASGYTFGSGTRLTVV.

The V gene is TRBV11-2, the J gene TRBJ2-2; 7 bases are a match to TRBD2. Losses at the gene ends were 0 bases for V and 3 bases for J; bases not matched to a gene: 7. Germline assignment: CDR1 SGHAT and CDR2 FQNNGV. CDR3 size: 17 residues. The chain's CDR3 is CASSLELALRDTGELFF. The CDR3 region has the DNA TGTGCCAGCAGCTTAGAACTAGCGCTGAGGGACACCGGGGAGCTGTTTTTT. Supplemented by reference TRBV11-2 and TRBJ2-2, the full variable domain reads EAGVAQSPRYKIIEKRQSVAFWCNPISGHATLYWYQQILGQGPKLLIQFQNNGVVDDSQLPKDRFSAERLKGVDSTLKIQPAKLEDSAVYLCASSLELALRDTGELFFGEGSRLTVL.

The CDR3 loop reads CASSLRSSGRAKNIQYF. CDR3 nucleotide sequence: TGTGCCAGCAGCTTACGTAGTAGCGGGAGGGCCAAAAACATTCAGTACTTC. The chain combines TRBV11-2 with TRBJ2-4; 10 nucleotides line up with TRBD2. The CDR3 contains 17 residues. The germline CDR1 and CDR2 sequences are SGHAT and FQNNGV. Trimming removed 2 bases from V and 1 base from J; junction bases left unmatched: 5.

The CDR3 nucleotides read TGTGCCAGCAGCTATAGGACAGGCGCTGAAGCTTTCTTT. The encoded protein is CASSYRTGAEAFF. The V call is TRBV7-2, the J call TRBJ1-1; the match to TRBD1 covers 7 bases. This CDR3 contains 13 residues. V lost 4 bases to trimming and J lost 6 bases; unmatched junction nucleotides: 5. Germline CDR1 SGHTA, CDR2 FQGNSA. The full variable domain, its missing parts supplied by reference TRBV7-2 and TRBJ1-1, is GAGVSQSPSNKVTEKGKDVELRCDPISGHTALYWYRQSLGQGLEFLIYFQGNSAPDKSGLPSDRFSAERTGGSVSTLTIQRTQQEDSAVYLCASSYRTGAEAFFGQGTRLTVV.

This sequence joins TRBV27 and TRBJ1-2, with D perhaps matching TRBD1 (5 bases). This CDR3 comprises 12 residues. Germline V gene sequence: CDR1 MNHEY, CDR2 SMNVEV (reference sequence). Deletions cut 8 bases from V and 6 bases from J, with 13 bases between. The CDR3 nucleotides read TGTGCCAGCCGGGAACCAGGGAATGGCTACACCTTC. Translated: CASREPGNGYTF.

The chain couples TRBV9 to TRBJ2-5; 11 bases are a match to TRBD2. Per the germline V gene, CDR1 is SGDLS and CDR2 is YYNGEE. The V and J ends lost 2 bases and 4 bases, in that order; junction bases with no gene match: 4. The CDR3 spans 15 residues. The chain's CDR3 is CASSVTSGGLETQYF. The CDR3 nucleotides read TGTGCCAGCAGCGTTACTAGCGGGGGATTAGAGACCCAGTACTTC.

This clone was observed once. This chain links TRBV2 with TRBJ2-3, with D unclear. This CDR3 region has 17 residues. CDR1 and CDR2 (germline): SNHLY, FYNNEI. V lost 2 bases and J 2 bases, leaving 17 bases between the germline ends. The CDR3: CASSELQAHRLTDTQYF. CDR3 nucleotides: TGTGCCAGCAGTGAATTGCAGGCCCATCGACTCACAGATACGCAGTATTTT. Variable domain in full (rest from reference TRBV2 and TRBJ2-3): EPEVTQTPSHQVTQMGQEVILRCVPISNHLYFYWYRQILGQKVEFLVSFYNNEISEKSEIFDDQFSVERPDGSNFTLKIRSTKLEDSAMYFCASSELQAHRLTDTQYFGPGTRLTVL.

This clone is a singleton in its sample. The CDR3 coding sequence is TGTGCCAGCAGCCCTACGATCCCCTACTACGAGCAGTACTTC. It codes for CASSPTIPYYEQYF. V is TRBV6-5 and J is TRBJ2-7; no clear D gene. Germline CDR1 MNHEY, CDR2 SVGAGI. This CDR3 is built from 14 residues. V shed 6 bases and J shed 3 bases, with 15 bases lying between them.

V gene TRBV7-2 combines with J gene TRBJ2-1; D uncertain. Germline V gives CDR1 SGHTA, CDR2 FQGNSA. Trimming stripped 5 bases from V and 3 bases from J, with 5 bases between. There are 12 residues in the CDR3. The CDR3 nucleotides read TGTGCCAGCAGCCCTAGCTACAATGAGCAGTTCTTC. Translation: CASSPSYNEQFF. The variable domain in full, with the rest retrieved from reference TRBV7-2 and TRBJ2-1, is GAGVSQSPSNKVTEKGKDVELRCDPISGHTALYWYRQSLGQGLEFLIYFQGNSAPDKSGLPSDRFSAERTGGSVSTLTIQRTQQEDSAVYLCASSPSYNEQFFGPGTRLTVL.

This chain joins TRBV7-9 and TRBJ2-1, with D perhaps TRBD1 (5 bases). The CDR3 totals 13 residues. V lost 4 bases to trimming and J lost 5 bases, with 9 bases between them. CDR1 and CDR2 (germline): SEHNR, FQNEAQ (reference sequence). The DNA for the CDR3 is TGTGCCAGCAGCTCACCACAGGACAATGAGCAGTTCTTC. It yields the protein CASSSPQDNEQFF.

This sequence joins TRBV19 and TRBJ1-1; 7 nucleotides agree with TRBD1. Germline V gene data show CDR1 as LNHDA and CDR2 as SQIVND (reference sequence). The CDR3 contains 15 residues. V gave up 5 bases and J gave up 0 bases; unmatched junction bases: 6. The CDR3 region has the DNA TGTGCCAGTAGTTCTGGGACAGTGATGAACACTGAAGCTTTCTTT. Translated, it gives CASSSGTVMNTEAFF. Looking up the rest from reference TRBV19 and TRBJ1-1 gives the full variable domain: DGGITQSPKYLFRKEGQNVTLSCEQNLNHDAMYWYRQDPGQGLRLIYYSQIVNDFQKGDIAEGYSVSREKKESFPLTVTSAQKNPTAFYLCASSSGTVMNTEAFFGQGTRLTVV.

The rearrangement joins TRBV27 to TRBJ2-7, with TRBD2 as a possible D gene (5 bases). Germline CDR1 MNHEY, CDR2 SMNVEV (reference sequence). The CDR3 sequence is 13 residues long. Trimming took 3 bases from V and 7 from J, leaving 13 bases between them. The CDR3 spells CASSFTPPGEQYF. The CDR3 DNA reads TGTGCCAGCAGTTTTACGCCGCCGGGGGAGCAGTACTTC.

The chain carries TRBV15 and TRBJ2-1, with D perhaps TRBD2 (5 bases). The CDR3 loop spans 15 amino acids. Germline lookup yields CDR1 LNHNV and CDR2 YYDKDF (reference sequence). V dropped 5 bases and J dropped 1 base, with 12 bases sitting between them. This CDR3 is CATSGRRGSYNEQFF. CDR3 sequence (DNA): TGTGCCACCAGCGGACGGCGCGGGTCCTACAATGAGCAGTTCTTC.

The chain uses TRBV27 and TRBJ2-7; D gene unclear. The germline V gene encodes CDR1 MNHEY and CDR2 SMNVEV (reference sequence). V lost 3 bases, J lost 0 bases, and 12 bases lay in between. The CDR3 extends over 15 amino acids. CDR3 region: CASSFGYPNSYEQYF. In DNA form, the CDR3 reads TGTGCCAGCAGTTTTGGTTATCCCAACTCCTACGAGCAGTACTTC.

The CDR3 sequence is CASSPGGADTQYF. Here the CDR3 DNA reads TGTGCCAGCTCCCCGGGGGGGGCAGATACGCAGTATTTT. The J gene is TRBJ2-3, the V gene TRBV18; 8 bases match TRBD2. Germline V gene data show CDR1 as KGHSH and CDR2 as LQKENI. The CDR3 is made up of 13 amino acids. Trimming took 6 bases from V and 4 from J; bases not matched to a gene: 3.

The rearrangement links TRBV7-9 to TRBJ2-7, with D hard to call. This CDR3 has 12 amino acids. Germline CDR1 reads SEHNR; CDR2 reads FQNEAQ (reference sequence). V lost 5 bases and J lost 7, with 12 bases in between. Written as DNA, the CDR3 is TGTGCCAGCAGCAATATAGGGTTAGAGCAGTACTTC. Translating it yields CASSNIGLEQYF.

This chain joins TRBV28 and TRBJ2-5; D unclear. CDR1 and CDR2 (germline): MDHEN, SYDVKM. V was clipped by 1 base and J by 2 bases, with 11 bases between them. CDR3 length: 15 amino acids. CDR3 in amino acids: CASSLSMTGQETQYF. The CDR3 DNA sequence: TGTGCCAGCAGTTTATCAATGACGGGTCAAGAGACCCAGTACTTC.

This chain connects TRBV4-1 to TRBJ1-4; no definite D call. The germline gives CDR1 MGHRA, CDR2 YSYEKL. The CDR3 consists of 14 residues. The V end was cut by 1 base, the J end by 8 bases, with 11 bases between. The chain's CDR3 is CASSQVSVGEKLFF. CDR3 DNA: TGCGCCAGCAGCCAAGTATCTGTCGGCGAAAAACTGTTTTTT.

The chain couples TRBV7-8 to TRBJ2-1; 10 positions agree with TRBD2. J gave up 0 bases and V 5 bases, and 7 bases lay outside the gene matches. Germline CDR1 and CDR2: SGHVS and FQNEAQ. The CDR3 runs to 17 residues. The CDR3 bases are TGTGCCAGCAGCCCGTGGACTAGCGGCTTCTCCTACAATGAGCAGTTCTTC. Amino acids: CASSPWTSGFSYNEQFF.

V is TRBV5-4 and J is TRBJ2-1; the D is unclear. CDR1 is SGHNT and CDR2 is YYREEE in the germline V gene (reference sequence). Trimming removed 0 bases at V and 10 bases at J, with 5 bases between. The CDR3 has 11 amino acids. In DNA form, the CDR3 reads TGTGCCAGCAGCTTGGAACGGGAGCAGTTCTTC. Amino acids: CASSLEREQFF.

The rearrangement links TRBV27 to TRBJ2-1; possible D gene TRBD2, 6 bases. V was clipped by 6 bases and J by 2 bases, with 14 bases between them. CDR3 length: 15 residues. Germline CDR1 is MNHEY and CDR2 is SMNVEV (reference sequence). The CDR3 nucleotides are TGTGCCAGCAGGGGACTCGGTCTAGCCTACAATGAGCAGTTCTTC. As protein: CASRGLGLAYNEQFF.

This CDR3 reads CAISAAGGTDTQYF. CDR3 DNA sequence: TGTGCCATCAGTGCTGCGGGGGGCACAGATACGCAGTATTTT. The rearrangement joins TRBV10-3 to TRBJ2-3, with 7 bases identical to TRBD2. The trim removed 4 bases at V and 1 base at J, leaving 2 bases unmatched. The CDR3 is made up of 14 amino acids. CDR1 and CDR2 (germline): ENHRY, SYGVKD.

This clone occurred a few times. Other DNA sequences within the sample encode an identical CDR3. V gene TRBV27 combines with J gene TRBJ2-2; D gene uncertain. CDR3 size: 13 residues. Germline V CDR1 and CDR2: MNHEY, SMNVEV (reference sequence). Trimming removed 3 bases at V and 4 bases at J, with 6 bases between. The CDR3 DNA reads TGTGCCAGCAGTTTGATGGGCACCGGGGAGCTGTTTTTT. Translating it yields CASSLMGTGELFF.

V usage is TRBV4-2 and J usage is TRBJ2-1; perhaps TRBD1 as D (5 bases). The length of the CDR3 is 14 residues. V was shortened by 5 bases and J by 4 bases, with 12 bases between the two germline ends. Germline V gene data show CDR1 as LGHNA and CDR2 as YNFKEQ. CDR3: CASSALGQYNEQFF. CDR3 coding DNA: TGTGCCAGCAGCGCACTGGGGCAGTACAATGAGCAGTTCTTC.

The genes are TRBV6-1 and TRBJ2-5, with D tentatively TRBD2 (6 bases). Germline V gene data show CDR1 as MNHNS and CDR2 as SASEGT. The CDR3 has 19 residues. With 1 base removed from V and 2 bases from J, the gap between germline ends came to 23 bases. CDR3 sequence reads: CASSEVPMGGGLYQETQYF. DNA for the CDR3: TGTGCCAGCAGTGAAGTCCCTATGGGGGGTGGACTTTATCAAGAGACCCAGTACTTC.

The chain links TRBV28 to TRBJ2-7; D is possibly TRBD1 or TRBD2 (5 bases each). Germline V CDR1 and CDR2: MDHEN, SYDVKM. This CDR3 comprises 14 residues. Trimming took off 3 bases at V and 1 base at J, with 10 bases between the two ends. CDR3 region: CASSFWGNSYEQYF. As DNA, the CDR3 is TGTGCCAGCAGTTTTTGGGGGAATTCCTACGAGCAGTACTTC.